This is a list of T cell receptor beta chains from one sample in a study of cytomegalovirus exposure and HLA in healthy donors. Clones were sequenced by immunoSEQ multiplex PCR, and TCRdb holds only the in-frame ones, with some missing. The sample yields fewer than 110,000 clones, 81% seen once. Specimen: PBMCs. The source is a man aged 30 to 45 in good health and CMV-seronegative. Each CDR3 is given with its conserved first and last residue. A D gene is named only where the DNA matches it firmly. Not every row has a clone size; where given, it reads once, few, many or a size class.

CDR3 length,D gene,clone size,V gene,J gene,CDR3 DNA,CDR3 protein
13,.,once,TRBV30,TRBJ1-2,TGTGCCTGGAGTCTACGGGACAAGTATGGCTACACCTTC,CAWSLRDKYGYTF
15,TRBD1,.,TRBV7-9,TRBJ1-5,TGTGCCAGCAGCTGGGGAGGGACAGGAGCTCAGCCCCAGCATTTT,CASSWGGTGAQPQHF
14,TRBD1,.,TRBV5-1,TRBJ1-1,TGCGCCAGCAGCCTTGGACAGGTTCGTACTGAAGCTTTCTTT,CASSLGQVRTEAFF
15,.,.,TRBV9,TRBJ1-1,TGTGCCAGCAGCGGCCAACGGGGAGGGGTGGATGAAGCTTTCTTT,CASSGQRGGVDEAFF
16,TRBD1,.,TRBV30,TRBJ1-6,TGTGCCTGGAGTGAAACGGACAGGGCCTATAATTCACCCCTCCACTTT,CAWSETDRAYNSPLHF
15,TRBD2,.,TRBV30,TRBJ2-3,TGTGCCTGGAGTGCCGGGGGGACTTCCACAGATACGCAGTATTTT,CAWSAGGTSTDTQYF
19,TRBD1,.,TRBV11-1,TRBJ1-3,TGTGCCAGCAGCATCCGCCCATTCTCCGGGACAGGGGCTGGAAACACCATATATTTT,CASSIRPFSGTGAGNTIYF
14,.,.,TRBV30,TRBJ1-4,TGTGCCTGGAGCGACAGGATTTGGAGTGAAAAACTGTTTTTT,CAWSDRIWSEKLFF
14,TRBD2,once,TRBV5-6,TRBJ2-5,TGTGCCAGCAGCGCAGGACTAGCGGATGAGACCCAGTACTTC,CASSAGLADETQYF
15,TRBD2,.,TRBV5-4,TRBJ2-7,TGTGCCAGCAGCGTGGGACTAGCGGGGGAATACGAGCAGTACTTC,CASSVGLAGEYEQYF
16,TRBD1,.,TRBV5-1,TRBJ2-1,TGCGCCAGCAGCGCGATACCGGGACAGGGCAACAATGAGCAGTTCTTC,CASSAIPGQGNNEQFF
16,.,few,TRBV7-9,TRBJ1-2,TGTGCCAGCAGCGCGTCTCGGACCGGGATAATCTATGGCTACACCTTC,CASSASRTGIIYGYTF
12,.,.,TRBV11-3,TRBJ2-3,TGTGCCAGCAGCTTCCAGGGGGATACGCAGTATTTT,CASSFQGDTQYF
11,.,.,TRBV6-5,TRBJ1-1,TGTGCCAGCAGTTCGCCGGTGGAAGCTTTCTTT,CASSSPVEAFF
13,.,.,TRBV7-9,TRBJ1-1,TGTGCCAGCAGCTCAAAAGACGGGGTTGGAGCTTTCTTT,CASSSKDGVGAFF
15,.,.,TRBV6-1,TRBJ2-7,TGTGCCAGCAGGTTAACAGGGGACGGGAGCCGCGAGCAGTACTTC,CASRLTGDGSREQYF
14,.,.,TRBV7-9,TRBJ1-3,TGTGCCAGCAGCCCTCAGACAGGTTCGGACACCATATATTTT,CASSPQTGSDTIYF
16,TRBD1,many,TRBV6-5,TRBJ2-3,TGTGCCAGCAGTTCACGTTCGACAGGGGGGGCAGATACGCAGTATTTT,CASSSRSTGGADTQYF
13,TRBD1,once,TRBV6-1,TRBJ2-1,TGTGCCAGCAGTGGGACAGGGTACAATGAGCAGTTCTTC,CASSGTGYNEQFF
18,TRBD1,.,TRBV4-1,TRBJ1-2,TGCGCCAGCAGCCAAGTCGTGCCGGGACAGGGGATCAACTATGGCTACACCTTC,CASSQVVPGQGINYGYTF
17,TRBD1,.,TRBV30,TRBJ1-2,TGTGCCTGGAGCGGAGGGGGACAGGGGTTGGGTAACTATGGCTACACCTTC,CAWSGGGQGLGNYGYTF
14,TRBD1,.,TRBV7-9,TRBJ1-1,TGTGCCAGCAGCTCTCCACAGGGGGGCACTGAAGCTTTCTTT,CASSSPQGGTEAFF
17,.,.,TRBV5-8,TRBJ1-2,TGTGCCAGCAGCTTGGTACCAGGGGCAGGGAGCCGATATGGCTACACCTTC,CASSLVPGAGSRYGYTF
14,TRBD2,once,TRBV19,TRBJ2-1,TGTGCCAGTAAGCCTAGCGGGGGCCACAATGAGCAGTTCTTC,CASKPSGGHNEQFF
11,.,.,TRBV10-1,TRBJ2-7,TGCGCCAGCAGTGAGGGGAGCGAGCAGTACTTC,CASSEGSEQYF
15,TRBD2,.,TRBV29-1,TRBJ2-1,TGCAGCGTTTCCCCTAGCGGGGGTATAGACAATGAGCAGTTCTTC,CSVSPSGGIDNEQFF
16,TRBD2,.,TRBV5-1,TRBJ2-7,TGCGCCAGCAGCTCGTTAGCGGGGGGCAACCCCTACGAGCAGTACTTC,CASSSLAGGNPYEQYF
12,TRBD1,.,TRBV6-5,TRBJ2-1,TGTGCCAGCCGACAGGGCAATCGTGAGCAGTTCTTC,CASRQGNREQFF
15,.,.,TRBV29-1,TRBJ1-1,TGCAGCGTTGAAGAGGCTAGCAGAAGAAACACTGAAGCTTTCTTT,CSVEEASRRNTEAFF
14,.,few,TRBV6-5,TRBJ2-7,TGTGCCAGCAGAAAGCCGCAGGACTCCTACGAGCAGTACTTC,CASRKPQDSYEQYF
13,.,.,TRBV7-9,TRBJ2-2,TGTGCCAGCAGCCCTTCGGGGACCGGGGAGCTGTTTTTT,CASSPSGTGELFF
16,.,.,TRBV5-1,TRBJ2-2,TGCGCCAGCAGCTTGGGTGGAGGGGGCTACACCGGGGAGCTGTTTTTT,CASSLGGGGYTGELFF
13,.,.,TRBV19,TRBJ2-5,TGTGCCAGTAGTGATCAGGGGCAAGAGACCCAGTACTTC,CASSDQGQETQYF
16,TRBD1,.,TRBV13,TRBJ2-6,TGTGCCAGCAGGCCTGGGACAGACTCTGGGGCCAACGTCCTGACTTTC,CASRPGTDSGANVLTF
14,TRBD2,.,TRBV13,TRBJ2-7,TGTGCCAGCAGCCATCGGACTAGTGCGGGCGAGCAGTACTTC,CASSHRTSAGEQYF
15,TRBD1,.,TRBV6-6,TRBJ2-7,TGTGCCAGCAGTTCCCGGGACAGGTCTCTTTTGGAGCAGTACTTC,CASSSRDRSLLEQYF
15,.,.,TRBV10-1,TRBJ2-5,TGCGCCAGCAGTGAGTCGGGGACTCCACAAGAGACCCAGTACTTC,CASSESGTPQETQYF
15,TRBD2,many,TRBV14,TRBJ2-1,TGTGCCAGCAGCCAGGGACTAGCGGCCCGGGGTCAGCAGTTCTTC,CASSQGLAARGQQFF